This passage covers 24 T cell receptor beta chains from one sample sequenced in a study of blood T cell repertoires in COVID-19. Sequencing used immunoSEQ multiplex PCR; TCRdb keeps in-frame clones, though not all of them. The data show about 94,000 clones, about 74% seen once. The sample was peripheral blood. The receptor set was obtained from a man between 70 and 80 years old with COVID-19, enrolled during active disease.

The chain is built from TRBV5-1 and TRBJ1-1; 7 bases line up with TRBD1. Looked up from germline, CDR1 is SGHRS and CDR2 is YFSETQ. The CDR3 has 15 residues. The trim removed 4 bases at V and 0 bases at J, leaving 6 bases unmatched. For the CDR3, the DNA is TGCGCCAGCAGCATATCGACAGGGCTGAACACTGAAGCTTTCTTT. It encodes CASSISTGLNTEAFF.

V and J are TRBV18 and TRBJ2-2; 10 bases agree with TRBD1. V lost 3 bases, J lost 3 bases, and 4 bases stayed unmatched. The germline V gene encodes CDR1 KGHSH and CDR2 LQKENI. This CDR3 has 16 residues. The CDR3 sequence: CASSPRDRGYTGELFF. CDR3 DNA sequence: TGTGCCAGCTCACCGAGGGACAGGGGTTACACCGGGGAGCTGTTTTTT.

The sample holds a few counts of this clone. The chain uses TRBV18 and TRBJ2-7; D is possibly TRBD2 (5 bases). Between the trimmed V and J ends, which lost 2 bases and 0 bases, there was a span of 11 bases. This CDR3 region has 15 residues. Germline V gives CDR1 KGHSH, CDR2 LQKENI. CDR3: CASSPSPGSSYEQYF. CDR3 nucleotides: TGTGCCAGCTCACCATCGCCGGGGAGCTCCTACGAGCAGTACTTC.

The chain's CDR3 is CASSKGNFRLAGGRAYNEQFF. The CDR3 DNA is TGTGCCAGCAGCAAAGGAAACTTTCGGCTAGCGGGAGGACGGGCCTACAATGAGCAGTTCTTC. J is TRBJ2-1 and V is TRBV21-1; the table's D call TRBD2 went unverified against the DNA. TRBV21-1 is an annotated pseudogene. The CDR3 loop spans 21 amino acids.

V usage is TRBV10-2 and J usage is TRBJ2-7; perhaps TRBD2 as D (5 bases). The germline CDR1 and CDR2 sequences are WSHSY and SAAADI. The length of the CDR3 is 13 residues. The V end was cut by 5 bases, the J end by 2 bases, with 10 bases between. CDR3 amino acids: CASSLAPTYEQYF. CDR3 bases: TGCGCCAGCAGTTTAGCGCCTACCTACGAGCAGTACTTC.

This clone was recorded only once. The V and J genes are TRBV25-1 and TRBJ2-7; 7 nucleotides match TRBD2. Trimming at V came to 3 bases and at J to 0 bases, leaving 5 bases not matched to a gene. The CDR3 has 15 amino acids. Germline CDR1 reads MGHDK; CDR2 reads SYGVNS. CDR3 region: CASSEVSGSSYEQYF. The CDR3 DNA reads TGTGCCAGCAGTGAGGTTAGCGGGTCCTCCTACGAGCAGTACTTC.

The rearrangement links TRBV11-1 to TRBJ1-1; the match to TRBD1 covers 7 bases. The germline V gene has CDR1 SGHAT and CDR2 FQDESV (reference sequence). After removal of 5 bases from V and 0 bases from J, the junction contained 9 bases not matched to a gene. The CDR3 runs to 16 residues. The CDR3, as DNA: TGTGCCAGCAGCCCAAGTAGACAGGGTATGAACACTGAAGCTTTCTTT. It encodes CASSPSRQGMNTEAFF.

V usage is TRBV4-2 and J usage is TRBJ1-2, with 9 bases identical to TRBD1. CDR3 length equals 16 residues. V was clipped by 1 base and J by 3 bases; unmatched bases: 6. Germline CDR1 LGHNA, CDR2 YNFKEQ. CDR3 in amino acids: CASSQGWGQGDYGYTF. The CDR3 coding sequence is TGTGCCAGCAGCCAAGGGTGGGGACAGGGCGACTATGGCTACACCTTC.

The chain combines TRBV6-5 with TRBJ1-5, with TRBD1 matching over 7 bases. Germline-derived CDR1 and CDR2 are MNHEY and SVGAGI. V dropped 5 bases and J dropped 3; count of bases not matched to a gene: 4. This CDR3 is built from 14 residues. DNA for the CDR3: TGTGCCAGCAGTCACAGGGGCCTCAATCAGCCCCAGCATTTT. Encoded protein: CASSHRGLNQPQHF.

The chain couples TRBV18 to TRBJ1-5; D is possibly TRBD1 (5 bases). Germline assignment: CDR1 KGHSH and CDR2 LQKENI. The CDR3 totals 14 residues. V lost 0 bases and J 5 bases, leaving 8 bases between the germline ends. The chain's CDR3 is CASSPPGGYQPQHF. CDR3 in DNA: TGTGCCAGCTCACCACCGGGGGGGTATCAGCCCCAGCATTTT. Combining the CDR3 with reference TRBV18 and TRBJ1-5 gives the whole variable domain NAGVMQNPRHLVRRRGQEARLRCSPMKGHSHVYWYRQLPEEGLKFMVYLQKENIIDESGMPKERFSAEFPKEGPSILRIQQVVRGDSAAYFCASSPPGGYQPQHFGDGTRLSIL.

In its sample, this clone was seen a few times. The CDR3 protein is CASSQELADTQYF. The CDR3 DNA is TGCGCCAGCAGCCAAGAGCTAGCAGATACGCAGTATTTT. The chain links TRBV4-3 to TRBJ2-3; no definite D call. The ends were cut back, 0 bases at V and 4 bases at J, with 5 bases in the middle. Per the germline V gene, CDR1 is LGHNA and CDR2 is YSLEER. The CDR3 sequence is 13 residues long.

This chain links TRBV6-1 with TRBJ1-6; D remains ambiguous. Germline CDR1 is MNHNS and CDR2 is SASEGT. Trimming removed 1 base from V and 5 bases from J, with 6 bases in between. This CDR3 comprises 14 residues. CDR3 nucleotide sequence: TGTGCCAGCAGTGAAGGGACTCATAATTCACCCCTCCACTTT. Protein sequence: CASSEGTHNSPLHF.

The chain recombines TRBV30 with TRBJ2-7; 7 bases fit TRBD1. J gave up 0 bases and V 0 bases, and 2 bases lay outside the gene matches. There are 14 residues in the CDR3. Germline V gene lookup returns CDR1 GTSNPN and CDR2 SVGIG (reference sequence). The CDR3 region is CAWSVGGFSYEQYF. The CDR3 nucleotides are TGTGCCTGGAGTGTAGGGGGCTTCTCCTACGAGCAGTACTTC.

This chain connects TRBV5-6 to TRBJ2-1, with a tentative D call TRBD1 (6 bases). The length of the CDR3 is 14 residues. V lost 5 bases and J 6 bases, leaving 15 bases between the germline ends. Per the germline V gene, CDR1 is SGHDT and CDR2 is YYEEEE. CDR3 region: CASSFGQFGNEQFF. The DNA for the CDR3 is TGTGCCAGCAGTTTCGGACAGTTTGGCAATGAGCAGTTCTTC.

The gene calls are TRBV19 and TRBJ2-3; 7 bases fit TRBD1. With V trimmed by 6 bases and J by 2 bases, 8 bases remained unmatched. Germline V gene lookup returns CDR1 LNHDA and CDR2 SQIVND (reference sequence). CDR3 length equals 15 residues. The CDR3 DNA reads TGTGCCAGTAGCAGACGGGACAGAGACACAGATACGCAGTATTTT. Residues: CASSRRDRDTDTQYF.

The chain uses TRBV15 and TRBJ2-1; 10 positions match TRBD1. Unmatched junction bases numbered 14, after V lost 5 bases and J lost 7 bases. Per germline, CDR1 LNHNV and CDR2 YYDKDF (reference sequence). The CDR3 covers 17 residues. This CDR3 is CATSCADRDRGCNEQFF. DNA of the CDR3: TGTGCCACCAGCTGTGCCGACCGGGACAGGGGCTGTAATGAGCAGTTCTTC.

The gene calls are TRBV30 and TRBJ1-1, with D perhaps matching TRBD1 (6 bases). This CDR3 region has 11 residues. CDR1 and CDR2 (germline): GTSNPN, SVGIG (reference sequence). V lost 0 bases, J lost 7 bases, and 6 bases lay in between. CDR3 protein: CAWSVGGEAFF. The CDR3 nucleotides read TGTGCCTGGAGTGTAGGGGGTGAAGCTTTCTTT.

As DNA, the CDR3 is TGTGCCAGTATCGGACAGGGGGCGGGTACGCAGTATTTT. Amino acid sequence: CASIGQGAGTQYF. The J gene is TRBJ2-3, the V gene TRBV19, with TRBD1 matching 11 bases. Trimming removed 7 bases from V and 8 bases from J; junction bases left unmatched: 5. Germline lookup yields CDR1 LNHDA and CDR2 SQIVND (reference sequence). The CDR3 length is 13 residues.

The gene calls are TRBV7-2 and TRBJ1-6; D is ambiguous. The V end lost 7 bases, the J end lost 8 bases, and 15 bases lay between the germline ends. Germline V gene lookup returns CDR1 SGHTA and CDR2 FQGNSA. This CDR3 is 14 amino acids long. The CDR3 protein is CASKTYRPDSPLHF. The CDR3 DNA is TGTGCCAGCAAAACGTACAGACCGGATTCACCCCTCCACTTT.

This chain links TRBV5-5 with TRBJ1-1, with 8 bases identical to TRBD1. Looked up from germline, CDR1 is SGHKS and CDR2 is YYEKEE (reference sequence). The CDR3 sequence is 14 residues long. V shed 3 bases and J 5 bases; nucleotides not matched to a gene: 6. This CDR3 is CASSWTGRGTEAFF. CDR3 sequence (DNA): TGTGCCAGCAGCTGGACAGGGAGGGGGACTGAAGCTTTCTTT. Looking up the rest from reference TRBV5-5 and TRBJ1-1 gives the full variable domain: DAGVTQSPTHLIKTRGQQVTLRCSPISGHKSVSWYQQVLGQGPQFIFQYYEKEERGRGNFPDRFSARQFPNYSSELNVNALLLGDSALYLCASSWTGRGTEAFFGQGTRLTVV.

The V call is TRBV27, the J call TRBJ2-7, with a tentative D call TRBD2 (6 bases). CDR1 MNHEY and CDR2 SMNVEV come from the germline V gene (reference sequence). This CDR3 is built from 14 residues. V dropped 4 bases and J dropped 2 bases, with 12 bases sitting between them. CDR3: CASSSFSGTYEQYF. The DNA for the CDR3 is TGTGCCAGCAGTTCCTTTAGCGGAACCTACGAGCAGTACTTC.

The CDR3 bases are TGTGCCAGCAGTGAATTTCGGGACATTGGCAGCTATGGCTACACCTTC. Translating it yields CASSEFRDIGSYGYTF. The chain links TRBV6-1 to TRBJ1-2; possibly TRBD1 for D (6 bases). V was pared by 2 bases and J by 4 bases, with 17 bases between. In germline, CDR1 is MNHNS, CDR2 SASEGT. This CDR3 is 16 amino acids long.

The chain recombines TRBV29-1 with TRBJ2-1; D is uncertain. This CDR3 is built from 13 residues. The V gene's germline CDR1 is SQVTM and CDR2 ANQGSEA. V was clipped by 7 bases and J by 1 base, with 11 bases between them. Here the CDR3 reads CSAGVPSYNEQFF. The CDR3 coding sequence is TGCAGCGCCGGCGTTCCGTCCTACAATGAGCAGTTCTTC.

The gene calls are TRBV9 and TRBJ1-2; weak D call: TRBD1 (5 bases). Germline CDR1 and CDR2: SGDLS and YYNGEE. V dropped 3 bases and J dropped 3 bases, with 9 bases sitting between them. The CDR3 contains 13 residues. The CDR3 nucleotides are TGTGCCAGCAGCGCAGGGAGGGACTATGGCTACACCTTC. This gives the protein CASSAGRDYGYTF.